This is a list of T cell receptor beta chains from one sample in a study of T cell changes during pregnancy in multiple sclerosis. Produced via immunoSEQ multiplex PCR; TCRdb's table is partial and in-frame only. The data show 85,000 to 120,000 clones, around 93% seen once. The starting material was peripheral blood, obtained after pregnancy. These receptors originate from a female donor with multiple sclerosis, enrolled in a pregnancy study. The CDR3 runs from the conserved cysteine through the conserved F or W. A D gene is named only where the DNA matches it firmly. Not every row has a clone size; where given, it reads once, few, many or a size class.

clone_size,j_call,d_call,v_call,cdr3_aa,cdr3_nt
NA,TRBJ1-5,TRBD1,TRBV7-9,CASSLAGQGLNQPQHF,TGTGCCAGCAGCTTAGCGGGACAGGGTTTAAATCAGCCCCAGCATTTT
NA,TRBJ1-5,NA,TRBV4-1,CASSHDENSHQPQHF,TGCGCCAGCAGCCATGACGAGAACAGTCATCAGCCCCAGCATTTT
NA,TRBJ2-7,TRBD1,TRBV7-9,CASSRHPGQSIAYEQYF,TGTGCCAGCAGCCGACACCCGGGACAGTCCATAGCCTACGAGCAGTACTTC
once,TRBJ2-4,NA,TRBV18,CASSPGRLGGIQYF,TGTGCCAGCTCACCAGGACGCCTCGGGGGCATTCAGTACTTC
few,TRBJ1-2,TRBD1,TRBV27,CASTPGQGFSGYTF,TGTGCCAGCACACCGGGACAGGGGTTCTCTGGCTACACCTTC
NA,TRBJ1-5,NA,TRBV11-2,CASSLGRSNQPQHF,TGTGCCAGCAGCTTAGGGCGGAGCAATCAGCCCCAGCATTTT
NA,TRBJ1-6,TRBD1,TRBV10-3,CAISPGTGDSPLHF,TGTGCCATCAGTCCCGGGACAGGGGATTCACCCCTCCACTTT
NA,TRBJ2-1,TRBD2,TRBV7-9,CASRPPGGQDNEQFF,TGTGCCAGCAGACCCCCGGGAGGGCAAGACAATGAGCAGTTCTTC
NA,TRBJ2-5,NA,TRBV11-1,CASSLGAGAETQYF,TGTGCCAGCAGCCTAGGGGCAGGGGCAGAGACCCAGTACTTC
NA,TRBJ2-7,TRBD1,TRBV27,CASSFQGQGVYEQYF,TGTGCCAGCAGTTTTCAGGGACAGGGGGTCTACGAGCAGTACTTC
NA,TRBJ2-4,TRBD2,TRBV6-5,CASSYFSGSDIQYF,TGTGCCAGCAGTTACTTTAGCGGGAGTGACATTCAGTACTTC
NA,TRBJ2-7,TRBD1,TRBV7-6,CASSSSGTGVHEQYF,TGTGCCAGCAGCTCCTCCGGGACAGGGGTCCACGAGCAGTACTTC
NA,TRBJ1-1,NA,TRBV5-4,CASSLEEGPGNTEAFF,TGTGCCAGCAGCTTGGAGGAGGGGCCCGGGAACACTGAAGCTTTCTTT
few,TRBJ1-6,TRBD1,TRBV5-1,CASRSGGEFSPLHF,TGCGCCAGCAGGTCAGGGGGCGAATTTTCACCCCTCCACTTT
NA,TRBJ1-5,NA,TRBV6-6,CASTHGRNQPQHF,TGTGCCAGCACCCACGGTCGTAATCAGCCCCAGCATTTT
NA,TRBJ1-6,TRBD1,TRBV6-5,CASRAQGGDSPLHF,TGTGCCAGCAGAGCTCAGGGGGGCGATTCACCCCTCCACTTT
NA,TRBJ2-7,NA,TRBV28,CASSATSQSSYEQYF,TGTGCCAGCAGTGCCACTAGCCAGAGCTCCTACGAGCAGTACTTC
NA,TRBJ2-2,NA,TRBV7-8,CASSLVATGGELFF,TGTGCCAGCAGCTTAGTAGCGACGGGGGGGGAGCTGTTTTTT
NA,TRBJ1-5,NA,TRBV29-1,CSVATQPAGGLGLNQPQHF,TGCAGCGTCGCTACTCAACCCGCGGGGGGGCTAGGGCTCAATCAGCCCCAGCATTTT
NA,TRBJ2-1,TRBD2,TRBV6-1,CASSVTSGGGYNEQFF,TGTGCCAGCAGTGTTACTAGCGGGGGAGGTTACAATGAGCAGTTCTTC
NA,TRBJ1-1,NA,TRBV6-5,CASSLVVMSTEAFF,TGTGCCAGCAGTTTAGTGGTTATGAGCACTGAAGCTTTCTTT